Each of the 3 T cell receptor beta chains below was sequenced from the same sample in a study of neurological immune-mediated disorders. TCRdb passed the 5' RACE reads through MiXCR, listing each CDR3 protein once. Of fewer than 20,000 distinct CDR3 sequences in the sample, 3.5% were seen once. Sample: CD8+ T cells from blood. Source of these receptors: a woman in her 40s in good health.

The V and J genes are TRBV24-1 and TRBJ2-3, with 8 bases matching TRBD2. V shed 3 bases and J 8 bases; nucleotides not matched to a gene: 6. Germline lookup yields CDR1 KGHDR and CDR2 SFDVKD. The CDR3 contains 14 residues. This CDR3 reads CATSDGGTRVTQYF. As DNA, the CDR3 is TGTGCCACCAGTGATGGGGGGACTAGAGTTACGCAGTATTTT.

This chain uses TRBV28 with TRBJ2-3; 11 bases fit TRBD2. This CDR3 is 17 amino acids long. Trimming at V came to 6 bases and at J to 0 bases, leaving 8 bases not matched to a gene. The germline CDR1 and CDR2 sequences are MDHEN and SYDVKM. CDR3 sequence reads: CASSTSGLAGSTDTQYF. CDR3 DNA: TGTGCCAGCAGCACCTCTGGACTAGCGGGTAGCACAGATACGCAGTATTTT.

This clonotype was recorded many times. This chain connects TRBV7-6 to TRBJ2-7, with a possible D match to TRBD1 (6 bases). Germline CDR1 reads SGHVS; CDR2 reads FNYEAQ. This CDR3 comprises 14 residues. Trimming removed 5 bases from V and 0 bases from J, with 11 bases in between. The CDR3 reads CASSPRDNSYEQYF. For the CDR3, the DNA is TGTGCCAGCAGCCCTAGGGACAACTCCTACGAGCAGTACTTC. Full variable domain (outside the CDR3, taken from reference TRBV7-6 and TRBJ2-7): GAGVSQSPRYKVTKRGQDVALRCDPISGHVSLYWYRQALGQGPEFLTYFNYEAQQDKSGLPNDRFSAERPEGSISTLTIQRTEQRDSAMYRCASSPRDNSYEQYFGPGTRLTVT.